Here is one TCR beta chain with its context. The antigen remains unidentified. The data stem from a study of cytomegalovirus exposure and HLA in healthy donors. Points from the study as a whole: In terms of immune exposure information, only CMV serostatus was available. Certain indistinguishable V segments, among them TRBV6-2 and TRBV6-3, were excluded. Likely technical artifact: a cluster of highly shared sequence variants.

The PCR ran on 60 Vbeta and 13 Jbeta primers. The table came from immunoSEQ multiplex PCR; TCRdb's copy has only in-frame clones and leaves some out. Here the sample spans about 200,000 clones, more than 75% being singletons. Trimming cost V 5 bases and J 6 bases, with 14 bases left between them. The CDR3 runs 14 residues. The germline gives CDR1 MGHRA, CDR2 YSYEKL. The material sequenced was PBMCs. The rearrangement joins TRBV4-1 to TRBJ2-1; weak D call: TRBD1 (5 bases). The receptor was derived from a male donor in good health and CMV-seropositive. The CDR3 DNA is TGCGCCAGCAGCGGACGGACAAGAACCAATGAGCAGTTCTTC. It encodes CASSGRTRTNEQFF.